This TCR beta chain stems from a study of blood T cell repertoires in COVID-19. Across the study: Samples of COVID-19 (acute and convalescent) were obtained from the United States, Italy and Spain. Nucleic acid was either cDNA or gDNA, and it came from T cells, B-cell-depleted T cells, or PBMCs.

The length of the CDR3 is 13 residues. Germline V gives CDR1 MNHEY, CDR2 SVGEGT. V was pared by 4 bases and J by 3 bases, with 10 bases between. On this clone: The sample contains more than one DNA sequence encoding this CDR3.

In the original processing: Amplification of reference gene primers provided the estimated nucleated cell counts. TCRdb's table, derived via immunoSEQ multiplex PCR, lists solely in-frame clones and lacks some. V and J calls and clone size are given by that table; D and trimming were obtained from the DNA. The sample lists a few hundred thousand clones, roughly 90% seen once, with roughly 6.7% in the top ten. Sequenced input: peripheral blood. The chain has TRBV6-2 or TRBV6-3 and TRBJ2-7, with D possibly being TRBD1 (5 bases). This TCR came from a man between 18 and 35 years old who had recovered from COVID-19. The CDR3 DNA follows: TGTGCCAGCAGTTGGGGCCAGAACTACGAGCAGTACTTC. Translating it yields CASSWGQNYEQYF.